This entry describes one T cell receptor (beta chain). The data are from a study of T-cell reconstitution after alpha-beta-depleted transplantation in children. Preparation of the TCRbeta library involved a method that used unique molecular identifiers. Each CDR3 protein gets one entry after TCRdb re-called the PCR reads with MiXCR. The sample holds 640,000 or so distinct CDR3 sequences, roughly 17% seen once. The TCR comes from a human donor who donated a stem cell graft to a child with acute myeloid leukemia. The source was PBMCs from the stem cell graft donor, collected from the stem cell graft.

Written as DNA, the CDR3 is TGTGCCAGCAGCGTCCGGGACAGGGGAACGGATCCACGGGAGACCCAGTACTTC. Translating gives CASSVRDRGTDPRETQYF. The rearrangement joins TRBV11-1 to TRBJ2-5; 10 bases agree with TRBD1. This CDR3 is 18 amino acids long. V dropped 5 bases and J dropped 5; count of bases not matched to a gene: 17. Germline CDR1 and CDR2: SGHAT and FQDESV (reference sequence).